This T cell receptor (beta chain) was sequenced during a study of blood T cell repertoires in COVID-19. In the study overall: Both acute and convalescent COVID-19 samples were obtained from the United States, Italy and Spain. The analysed material was cDNA or gDNA that came from T cells, B-cell-depleted T cells, or PBMCs.

Authors' data handling: Cell counts per sample came from amplifying reference gene primers. Sequencing was performed with immunoSEQ multiplex PCR; in TCRdb, only in-frame clones are kept and a portion is missing. V and J calls and clone size follow that table, whereas D and trimming were derived from the DNA. This table holds fewer than 180,000 clones, roughly 82% found once. This CDR3 region has 14 residues. Germline values: CDR1 SGHRS, CDR2 YFSETQ. V lost 2 bases and J 7 bases, leaving 16 bases between the germline ends. The chain has TRBV5-1 and TRBJ2-7; weak D call: TRBD2 (5 bases). The material sequenced was peripheral blood. The sequence was obtained from an older man with acute or convalescent COVID-19. CDR3 nucleotides: TGCGCCAGCAGCTTCCGGACGGGTACGGGAGAGCAGTACTTC. Translation gives CASSFRTGTGEQYF.